Included here is one T cell receptor (beta chain) sequence, with context. Per the original methods: Amplifying reference gene primers gave estimates of nucleated cell counts. The protocol was immunoSEQ multiplex PCR, while the TCRdb copy is restricted to in-frame clones and leaves out a portion. That table gives V, J and clone size, and the DNA gave D and trimming. Of about 190,000 clones detected, about 88% appear once; the ten largest clones hold about 6.6%. This specimen comes from a study of blood T cell repertoires in COVID-19. Turning to the study itself: Acute and convalescent COVID-19 specimens originated in the United States, Italy and Spain. Sources were T cells, B-cell-depleted T cells, or PBMCs; the material itself was cDNA or gDNA.

The germline gives CDR1 LGHNA, CDR2 YSLEER. V was pared by 4 bases and J by 2 bases, with 12 bases of the junction left unmatched. The CDR3 length is 18 residues. The source material was peripheral blood. The chain combines TRBV4-3 with TRBJ2-7; 12 bases are a match to TRBD2. This sequence originates from a middle-aged woman who had recovered from COVID-19. CDR3 coding DNA: TGCGCCAGCAGCCGATCTACGGGACTAGCGGGTTCAGCCTACGAGCAGTACTTC. It codes for CASSRSTGLAGSAYEQYF.